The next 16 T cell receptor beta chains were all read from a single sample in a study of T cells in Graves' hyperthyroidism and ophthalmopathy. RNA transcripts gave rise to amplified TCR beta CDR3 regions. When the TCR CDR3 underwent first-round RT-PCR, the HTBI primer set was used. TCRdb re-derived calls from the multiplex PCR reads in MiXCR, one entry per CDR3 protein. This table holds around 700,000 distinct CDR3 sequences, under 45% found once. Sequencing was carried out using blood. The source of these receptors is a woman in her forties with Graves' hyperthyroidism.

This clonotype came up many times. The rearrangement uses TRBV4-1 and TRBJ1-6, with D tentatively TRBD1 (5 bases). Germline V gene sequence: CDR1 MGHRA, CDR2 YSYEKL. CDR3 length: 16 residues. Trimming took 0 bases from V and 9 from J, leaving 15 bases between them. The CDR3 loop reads CASSQEGRQGLSPLHF. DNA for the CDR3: TGCGCCAGCAGCCAAGAAGGTCGGCAGGGCCTTTCACCCCTCCACTTT.

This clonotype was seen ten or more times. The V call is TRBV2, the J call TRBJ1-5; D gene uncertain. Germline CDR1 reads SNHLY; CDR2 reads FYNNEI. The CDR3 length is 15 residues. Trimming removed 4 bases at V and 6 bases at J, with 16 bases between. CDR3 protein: CASSGLVGPLQPQHF. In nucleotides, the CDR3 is TGTGCCAGCAGTGGCTTAGTGGGCCCCCTTCAGCCCCAGCATTTT.

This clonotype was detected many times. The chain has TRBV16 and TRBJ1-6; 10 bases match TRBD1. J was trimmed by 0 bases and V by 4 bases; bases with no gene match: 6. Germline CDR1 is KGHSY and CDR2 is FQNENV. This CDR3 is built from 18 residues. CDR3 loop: CASSRGTGESSYNSPLHF. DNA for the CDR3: TGTGCCAGCAGCCGTGGGACAGGGGAAAGCTCCTATAATTCACCCCTCCACTTT.

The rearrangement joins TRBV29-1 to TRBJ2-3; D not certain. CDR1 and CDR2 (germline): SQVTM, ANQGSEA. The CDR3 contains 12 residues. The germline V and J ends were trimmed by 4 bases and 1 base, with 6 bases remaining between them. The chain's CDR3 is CSVVTGTDTQYF. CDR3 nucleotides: TGCAGCGTTGTCACGGGCACAGATACGCAGTATTTT.

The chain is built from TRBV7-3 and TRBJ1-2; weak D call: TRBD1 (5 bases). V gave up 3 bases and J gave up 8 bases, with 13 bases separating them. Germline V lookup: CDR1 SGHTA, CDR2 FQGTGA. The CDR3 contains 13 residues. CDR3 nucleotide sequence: TGTGCCAGCAGCTTGACTCCACGGGACGGCTACACCTTC. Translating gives CASSLTPRDGYTF.

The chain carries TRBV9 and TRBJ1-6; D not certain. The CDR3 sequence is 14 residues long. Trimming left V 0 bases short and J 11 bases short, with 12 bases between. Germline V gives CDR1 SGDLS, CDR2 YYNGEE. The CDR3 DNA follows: TGTGCCAGCAGCGTAGCTTGGGGAGATCCACCCCTCCACTTT. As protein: CASSVAWGDPPLHF.

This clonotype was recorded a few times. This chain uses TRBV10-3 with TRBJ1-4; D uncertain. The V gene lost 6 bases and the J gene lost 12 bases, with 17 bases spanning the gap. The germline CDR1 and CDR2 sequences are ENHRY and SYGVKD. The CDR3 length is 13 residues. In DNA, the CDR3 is TGTGCCATCAGCGCCAGCTCTTTTCGGGAACTGTTTTTT. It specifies CAISASSFRELFF.

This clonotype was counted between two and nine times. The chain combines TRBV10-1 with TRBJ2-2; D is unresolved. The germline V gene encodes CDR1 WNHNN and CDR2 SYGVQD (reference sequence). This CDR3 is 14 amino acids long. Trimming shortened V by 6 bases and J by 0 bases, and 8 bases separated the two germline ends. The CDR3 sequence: CASREGPNTGELFF. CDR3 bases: TGCGCCAGCAGAGAAGGACCGAACACCGGGGAGCTGTTTTTT.

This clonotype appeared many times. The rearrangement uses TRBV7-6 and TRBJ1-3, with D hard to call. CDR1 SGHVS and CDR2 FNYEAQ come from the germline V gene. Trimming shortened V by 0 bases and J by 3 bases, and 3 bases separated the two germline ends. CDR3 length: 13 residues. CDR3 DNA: TGTGCCAGCAGCTTAGCGATTGGAAACACCATATATTTT. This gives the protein CASSLAIGNTIYF. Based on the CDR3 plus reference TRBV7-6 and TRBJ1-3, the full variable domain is GAGVSQSPRYKVTKRGQDVALRCDPISGHVSLYWYRQALGQGPEFLTYFNYEAQQDKSGLPNDRFSAERPEGSISTLTIQRTEQRDSAMYRCASSLAIGNTIYFGEGSWLTVV.

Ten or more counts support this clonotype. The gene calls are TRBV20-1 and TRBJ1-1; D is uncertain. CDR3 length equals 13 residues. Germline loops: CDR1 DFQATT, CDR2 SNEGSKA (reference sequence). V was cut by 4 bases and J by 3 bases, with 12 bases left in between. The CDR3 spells CSANRGLDTEAFF. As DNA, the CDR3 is TGCAGTGCTAATCGAGGGTTGGACACTGAAGCTTTCTTT.

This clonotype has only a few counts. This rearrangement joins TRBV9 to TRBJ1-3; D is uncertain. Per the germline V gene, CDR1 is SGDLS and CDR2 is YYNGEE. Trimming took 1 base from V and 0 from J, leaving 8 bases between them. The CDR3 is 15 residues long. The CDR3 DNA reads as TGTGCCAGCAGCGTATTCCCCTCCTCTGGAAACACCATATATTTT. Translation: CASSVFPSSGNTIYF.

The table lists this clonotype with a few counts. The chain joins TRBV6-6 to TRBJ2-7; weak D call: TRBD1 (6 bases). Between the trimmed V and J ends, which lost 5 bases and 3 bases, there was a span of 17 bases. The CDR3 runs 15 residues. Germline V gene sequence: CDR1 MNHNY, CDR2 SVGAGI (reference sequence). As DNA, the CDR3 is TGTGCCAGCAGTGAAGAGTTGGGGACATACTACGAGCAGTACTTC. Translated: CASSEELGTYYEQYF.

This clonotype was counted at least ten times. The CDR3 protein is CASSFPGLRETQYF. The CDR3, as DNA: TGTGCCAGCAGCTTTCCGGGACTCAGAGAGACCCAGTACTTC. The rearrangement links TRBV7-9 to TRBJ2-5; weak D call: TRBD2 (6 bases). Trimming removed 3 bases from V and 4 bases from J, with 12 bases in between. This CDR3 region has 14 residues. From germline, CDR1 is SEHNR and CDR2 FQNEAQ (reference sequence).

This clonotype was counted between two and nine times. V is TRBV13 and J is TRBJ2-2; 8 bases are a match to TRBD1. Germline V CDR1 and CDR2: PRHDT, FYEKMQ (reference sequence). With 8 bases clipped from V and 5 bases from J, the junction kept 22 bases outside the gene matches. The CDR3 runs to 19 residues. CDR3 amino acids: CASRDRTPARARLTGELFF. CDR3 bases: TGTGCCAGCCGGGACAGGACACCCGCGAGGGCTCGATTAACCGGGGAGCTGTTTTTT.

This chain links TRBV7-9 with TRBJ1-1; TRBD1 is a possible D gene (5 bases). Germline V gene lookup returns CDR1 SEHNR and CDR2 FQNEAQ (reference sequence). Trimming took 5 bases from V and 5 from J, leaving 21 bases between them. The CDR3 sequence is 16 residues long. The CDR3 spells CASSPTGGALGTEAFF. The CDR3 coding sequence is TGTGCCAGCAGCCCAACAGGAGGGGCGCTGGGGACTGAAGCTTTCTTT.

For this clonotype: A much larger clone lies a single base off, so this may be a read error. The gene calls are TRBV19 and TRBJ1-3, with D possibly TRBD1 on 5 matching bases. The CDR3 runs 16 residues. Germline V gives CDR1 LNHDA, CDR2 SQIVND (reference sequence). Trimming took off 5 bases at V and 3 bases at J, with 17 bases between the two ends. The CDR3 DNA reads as TGTGCCAGTAGTGGGGGGATAGGGGCAAATGGAAACACCATATATTTT. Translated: CASSGGIGANGNTIYF.